Listed below are T cell receptor beta chains from one sample, sequenced in a study of blood T cell repertoires in COVID-19. Libraries were prepared by immunoSEQ multiplex PCR; TCRdb keeps only in-frame clonotypes and omits some of them. The sample consists of about 100,000 clones, 85% to 90% of them appearing once. Sequenced sample: peripheral blood. These receptor sequences come from a human donor with active COVID-19. The donor label of this sample is uncertain. Both conserved end residues are part of each CDR3. Each record gives: D gene, clone size, J gene, V gene, CDR3 protein, CDR3 DNA. D genes are given only for firm matches. Expanded clones get a size class; other rows say once, few or many, or leave the size out.

d_call: -
clone_size: -
j_call: TRBJ1-5
v_call: TRBV19
cdr3_aa: CATNGVRGQPQHF
cdr3_nt: TGTGCCACCAACGGAGTCAGGGGTCAGCCCCAGCATTTT

d_call: TRBD1
clone_size: -
j_call: TRBJ2-5
v_call: TRBV5-4
cdr3_aa: CASSYLQGAAETQYF
cdr3_nt: TGTGCCAGCAGTTATCTTCAGGGGGCTGCAGAGACCCAGTACTTC

d_call: TRBD1
clone_size: once
j_call: TRBJ2-5
v_call: TRBV5-1
cdr3_aa: CASSRGQGKYQETQYF
cdr3_nt: TGCGCCAGCAGCCGCGGACAGGGGAAGTACCAAGAGACCCAGTACTTC

d_call: -
clone_size: once
j_call: TRBJ1-2
v_call: TRBV28
cdr3_aa: CASSQSAGIKDYGYTF
cdr3_nt: TGTGCCAGCAGCCAAAGCGCCGGGATAAAGGACTATGGCTACACCTTC

d_call: TRBD2
clone_size: -
j_call: TRBJ2-3
v_call: TRBV6-6
cdr3_aa: CASSGLAGGTDTQYF
cdr3_nt: TGTGCCAGCAGTGGACTAGCGGGGGGAACTGATACGCAGTATTTT

d_call: TRBD1
clone_size: -
j_call: TRBJ1-2
v_call: TRBV11-2
cdr3_aa: CASSYKGQGVGYGYTF
cdr3_nt: TGTGCCAGCAGCTACAAGGGACAGGGGGTTGGCTATGGCTACACCTTC

d_call: -
clone_size: -
j_call: TRBJ2-5
v_call: TRBV19
cdr3_aa: CASSGVNRAETQYF
cdr3_nt: TGTGCCAGTAGTGGGGTCAACAGGGCGGAGACCCAGTACTTC

d_call: TRBD2
clone_size: -
j_call: TRBJ2-3
v_call: TRBV4-3
cdr3_aa: CASSQDLAGGPDTQYF
cdr3_nt: TGCGCCAGCAGCCAAGATCTAGCGGGGGGGCCAGATACGCAGTATTTT

d_call: -
clone_size: -
j_call: TRBJ2-5
v_call: TRBV3-1/TRBV3-2
cdr3_aa: CASRVAVQETQYF
cdr3_nt: TGTGCCAGCCGGGTAGCGGTACAAGAGACCCAGTACTTC

d_call: -
clone_size: -
j_call: TRBJ2-3
v_call: TRBV11-2
cdr3_aa: CASSFGRGSGNTQYF
cdr3_nt: TGTGCCAGCAGCTTTGGGAGAGGGTCCGGGAATACGCAGTATTTT

d_call: -
clone_size: once
j_call: TRBJ2-3
v_call: TRBV3-1/TRBV3-2
cdr3_aa: CASSQVRAKTDTQYF
cdr3_nt: TGTGCCAGCAGCCAAGTCAGGGCCAAGACAGATACGCAGTATTTT

d_call: TRBD1
clone_size: -
j_call: TRBJ2-1
v_call: TRBV9
cdr3_aa: CASSVGTGVDEQFF
cdr3_nt: TGTGCCAGCAGCGTCGGGACAGGGGTGGATGAGCAGTTCTTC

d_call: -
clone_size: -
j_call: TRBJ1-1
v_call: TRBV14
cdr3_aa: CASSQEAHRSEAFF
cdr3_nt: TGTGCCAGCAGCCAAGAAGCCCATCGGTCTGAAGCTTTCTTT

d_call: -
clone_size: few
j_call: TRBJ1-5
v_call: TRBV19
cdr3_aa: CASKEAAYSNQPQHF
cdr3_nt: TGTGCCAGTAAGGAGGCAGCTTATAGCAATCAGCCCCAGCATTTT

d_call: -
clone_size: -
j_call: TRBJ2-1
v_call: TRBV2
cdr3_aa: CASSDSGQGLLVEQFF
cdr3_nt: TGTGCCAGCAGTGATTCGGGACAAGGATTATTGGTTGAGCAGTTCTTC

d_call: -
clone_size: -
j_call: TRBJ1-5
v_call: TRBV19
cdr3_aa: CASSAPGTSQPQHF
cdr3_nt: TGTGCCAGTAGTGCTCCCGGGACTTCGCAGCCCCAGCATTTT

d_call: -
clone_size: once
j_call: TRBJ2-7
v_call: TRBV7-2
cdr3_aa: CASSPAYEQYF
cdr3_nt: TGTGCCAGCAGCCCTGCCTACGAGCAGTACTTC

d_call: -
clone_size: -
j_call: TRBJ2-1
v_call: TRBV4-1
cdr3_aa: CASSQRGSSYNEQFF
cdr3_nt: TGCGCCAGCAGCCAAAGGGGGTCATCCTACAATGAGCAGTTCTTC

d_call: -
clone_size: -
j_call: TRBJ1-1
v_call: TRBV5-6
cdr3_aa: CASSLKGVNTEAFF
cdr3_nt: TGTGCCAGCAGCTTGAAGGGGGTGAACACTGAAGCTTTCTTT

d_call: TRBD1
clone_size: -
j_call: TRBJ1-2
v_call: TRBV28
cdr3_aa: CASSLHRGKNGYTF
cdr3_nt: TGTGCCAGCAGTTTGCACAGGGGGAAGAATGGCTACACCTTC

d_call: TRBD2
clone_size: once
j_call: TRBJ2-5
v_call: TRBV15
cdr3_aa: CATSIQRGPQETQYF
cdr3_nt: TGTGCCACCAGCATACAGCGGGGTCCTCAAGAGACCCAGTACTTC

d_call: -
clone_size: -
j_call: TRBJ2-3
v_call: TRBV3-1/TRBV3-2
cdr3_aa: CASSQIFRAQSDTQYF
cdr3_nt: TGTGCCAGCAGCCAAATCTTCAGGGCCCAATCAGATACGCAGTATTTT

d_call: TRBD1
clone_size: -
j_call: TRBJ2-7
v_call: TRBV18
cdr3_aa: CASSPSGGWSEQYF
cdr3_nt: TGTGCCAGCTCACCTTCAGGGGGCTGGAGCGAGCAGTACTTC

d_call: TRBD1
clone_size: -
j_call: TRBJ1-2
v_call: TRBV6-5
cdr3_aa: CASSYGQGLRGYTF
cdr3_nt: TGTGCCAGCAGTTATGGACAGGGTCTGCGTGGCTACACCTTC

d_call: TRBD1
clone_size: few
j_call: TRBJ1-4
v_call: TRBV30
cdr3_aa: CAWSPRGRGREKLFF
cdr3_nt: TGTGCCTGGAGTCCCCGGGGAAGGGGGCGTGAAAAACTGTTTTTT

d_call: -
clone_size: once
j_call: TRBJ1-6
v_call: TRBV7-9
cdr3_aa: CATPGGIYNSPLHF
cdr3_nt: TGTGCCACCCCGGGAGGGATCTATAATTCACCCCTCCACTTT

d_call: TRBD2
clone_size: -
j_call: TRBJ2-1
v_call: TRBV6-1
cdr3_aa: CASSEARLAGKASSYNEQFF
cdr3_nt: TGTGCCAGCAGTGAAGCCCGACTAGCGGGGAAAGCGAGCTCCTACAATGAGCAGTTCTTC

d_call: -
clone_size: -
j_call: TRBJ1-5
v_call: TRBV2
cdr3_aa: CASQDSRNQPQHF
cdr3_nt: TGTGCCAGCCAGGACAGCCGCAATCAGCCCCAGCATTTT

d_call: -
clone_size: once
j_call: TRBJ1-6
v_call: TRBV12-3/TRBV12-4
cdr3_aa: CASSGGLGSPLHF
cdr3_nt: TGTGCCAGTTCGGGGGGATTGGGTTCACCCCTCCACTTT

d_call: -
clone_size: -
j_call: TRBJ2-1
v_call: TRBV3-1/TRBV3-2
cdr3_aa: CASSQARTTYNEQFF
cdr3_nt: TGTGCCAGCAGCCAAGCCAGGACTACCTACAATGAGCAGTTCTTC

d_call: -
clone_size: -
j_call: TRBJ2-3
v_call: TRBV7-2
cdr3_aa: CASSPGLSTFTDTQYF
cdr3_nt: TGTGCCAGCAGCCCAGGACTTTCTACCTTCACAGATACGCAGTATTTT

d_call: TRBD1
clone_size: -
j_call: TRBJ1-3
v_call: TRBV7-9
cdr3_aa: CASSTGQEFGNTIYF
cdr3_nt: TGTGCCAGCAGCACGGGACAGGAATTTGGAAACACCATATATTTT

d_call: -
clone_size: -
j_call: TRBJ1-1
v_call: TRBV30
cdr3_aa: CAWIGKNTEAFF
cdr3_nt: TGTGCCTGGATCGGTAAGAACACTGAAGCTTTCTTT

d_call: TRBD1
clone_size: once
j_call: TRBJ1-2
v_call: TRBV5-1
cdr3_aa: CASSYTDRNYGYTF
cdr3_nt: TGCGCCAGCAGCTATACGGACAGGAACTATGGCTACACCTTC

d_call: TRBD2
clone_size: -
j_call: TRBJ2-7
v_call: TRBV5-4
cdr3_aa: CASSQGGLSSYEQYF
cdr3_nt: TGTGCCAGCAGCCAGGGAGGGTTGAGCTCCTACGAGCAGTACTTC

d_call: TRBD1
clone_size: once
j_call: TRBJ1-1
v_call: TRBV18
cdr3_aa: CASSPGTGGLTEAFF
cdr3_nt: TGTGCCAGCTCACCCGGGACAGGGGGCTTGACTGAAGCTTTCTTT

d_call: -
clone_size: -
j_call: TRBJ1-1
v_call: TRBV6-5
cdr3_aa: CASRDEDTEAFF
cdr3_nt: TGTGCCAGCAGAGACGAGGACACTGAAGCTTTCTTT

d_call: TRBD1
clone_size: -
j_call: TRBJ1-2
v_call: TRBV19
cdr3_aa: CASTLNIRDRVYYGYTF
cdr3_nt: TGTGCCAGCACCCTAAATATACGGGACAGGGTTTACTATGGCTACACCTTC

d_call: -
clone_size: once
j_call: TRBJ1-2
v_call: TRBV2
cdr3_aa: CASSEVGAPGEAF
cdr3_nt: TGTGCCAGCAGTGAAGTGGGAGCCCCCGGCGAGGCCTTC

d_call: TRBD1
clone_size: -
j_call: TRBJ2-7
v_call: TRBV11-2
cdr3_aa: CASTTEGAVKEQYF
cdr3_nt: TGTGCCAGCACAACCGAGGGGGCGGTTAAAGAGCAGTACTTC

d_call: TRBD1
clone_size: -
j_call: TRBJ2-5
v_call: TRBV6-1
cdr3_aa: CASSVSEGAIKETQYF
cdr3_nt: TGTGCCAGCAGTGTGAGCGAGGGGGCGATTAAGGAGACCCAGTACTTC

d_call: -
clone_size: -
j_call: TRBJ1-2
v_call: TRBV12-3/TRBV12-4
cdr3_aa: CASSFLGSGGYTF
cdr3_nt: TGTGCCAGCAGTTTTTTAGGGTCGGGGGGCTACACCTTC

d_call: TRBD1
clone_size: -
j_call: TRBJ2-7
v_call: TRBV6-2/TRBV6-3
cdr3_aa: CASSGQGARVGDEQYF
cdr3_nt: TGTGCCAGCAGTGGACAGGGGGCAAGAGTAGGGGACGAGCAGTACTTC

d_call: -
clone_size: -
j_call: TRBJ1-6
v_call: TRBV30
cdr3_aa: CAWMRDTSSYNSPLHF
cdr3_nt: TGTGCCTGGATGAGGGACACGAGCTCCTATAATTCACCCCTCCACTTT

d_call: -
clone_size: -
j_call: TRBJ2-7
v_call: TRBV5-4
cdr3_aa: CASSLMGPDEQYF
cdr3_nt: TGTGCCAGCAGCCTAATGGGGCCCGACGAGCAGTACTTC

d_call: -
clone_size: -
j_call: TRBJ1-1
v_call: TRBV19
cdr3_aa: CASSIVLAGSEAFF
cdr3_nt: TGTGCCAGTAGTATAGTTCTCGCAGGATCTGAAGCTTTCTTT

d_call: TRBD1
clone_size: -
j_call: TRBJ1-2
v_call: TRBV4-3
cdr3_aa: CASSRTGPGGLYGYTF
cdr3_nt: TGCGCCAGCAGCCGGACAGGGCCGGGGGGCTTATATGGCTACACCTTC

d_call: TRBD1
clone_size: -
j_call: TRBJ2-7
v_call: TRBV6-1
cdr3_aa: CASSDPAGGRYEQYF
cdr3_nt: TGTGCCAGCAGTGATCCCGCAGGGGGTCGCTACGAGCAGTACTTC

d_call: -
clone_size: -
j_call: TRBJ1-5
v_call: TRBV4-3
cdr3_aa: CASSQVLGKNQPQHF
cdr3_nt: TGCGCCAGCAGCCAAGTGCTCGGTAAAAATCAGCCCCAGCATTTT

d_call: TRBD1
clone_size: -
j_call: TRBJ1-1
v_call: TRBV7-2
cdr3_aa: CASSAQGVAHTEAFF
cdr3_nt: TGTGCCAGCAGCGCACAGGGGGTCGCGCACACTGAAGCTTTCTTT

d_call: -
clone_size: -
j_call: TRBJ2-7
v_call: TRBV5-1
cdr3_aa: CASSLDSLEQYF
cdr3_nt: TGCGCCAGCAGCTTGGACAGCCTGGAGCAGTACTTC

d_call: -
clone_size: -
j_call: TRBJ2-5
v_call: TRBV7-8
cdr3_aa: CASSLTRAGGETQYF
cdr3_nt: TGTGCCAGCAGCTTAACGAGGGCCGGGGGAGAGACCCAGTACTTC

d_call: TRBD2
clone_size: -
j_call: TRBJ2-5
v_call: TRBV5-4
cdr3_aa: CASSSRRGGETQYF
cdr3_nt: TGTGCCAGCAGCTCCCGCCGGGGGGGGGAGACCCAGTACTTC

d_call: TRBD2
clone_size: -
j_call: TRBJ2-5
v_call: TRBV6-6
cdr3_aa: CASSYFGTSGSETQYF
cdr3_nt: TGTGCCAGCAGTTACTTCGGGACTAGCGGGAGTGAGACCCAGTACTTC

d_call: -
clone_size: -
j_call: TRBJ1-2
v_call: TRBV5-4
cdr3_aa: CASSSRVNGYTF
cdr3_nt: TGTGCCAGCAGCTCCAGGGTGAACGGCTACACCTTC

d_call: TRBD1
clone_size: -
j_call: TRBJ2-7
v_call: TRBV10-3
cdr3_aa: CAISDGTGVLYEQYF
cdr3_nt: TGTGCCATCAGTGATGGGACAGGCGTTCTGTACGAGCAGTACTTC

d_call: -
clone_size: -
j_call: TRBJ2-5
v_call: TRBV6-5
cdr3_aa: CASSYQGGAQETQYF
cdr3_nt: TGTGCCAGCAGTTACCAAGGCGGAGCCCAAGAGACCCAGTACTTC

d_call: -
clone_size: -
j_call: TRBJ2-3
v_call: TRBV7-2
cdr3_aa: CASSYIAGANTDTQYF
cdr3_nt: TGTGCCAGCAGCTACATCGCGGGGGCGAACACAGATACGCAGTATTTT

d_call: TRBD2
clone_size: -
j_call: TRBJ2-3
v_call: TRBV6-6
cdr3_aa: CASSSRGGGTDTQYF
cdr3_nt: TGTGCCAGCAGTTCTCGCGGGGGGGGGACAGATACGCAGTATTTT